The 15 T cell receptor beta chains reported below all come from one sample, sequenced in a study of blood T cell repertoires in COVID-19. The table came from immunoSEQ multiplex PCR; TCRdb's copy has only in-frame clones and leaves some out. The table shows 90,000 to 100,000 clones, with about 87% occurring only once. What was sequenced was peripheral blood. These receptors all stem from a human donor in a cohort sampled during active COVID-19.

The CDR3: CASSPLAGGSNEQFF. For the CDR3, the DNA is TGTGCCAGCTCCCCCCTAGCGGGGGGTTCTAATGAGCAGTTCTTC. This rearrangement joins TRBV6-4 to TRBJ2-1, with 11 bases identical to TRBD2. The germline CDR1 and CDR2 sequences are MRHNA and SNTAGT. This CDR3 has 15 amino acids. The trim removed 8 bases at V and 7 bases at J, leaving 10 bases unmatched.

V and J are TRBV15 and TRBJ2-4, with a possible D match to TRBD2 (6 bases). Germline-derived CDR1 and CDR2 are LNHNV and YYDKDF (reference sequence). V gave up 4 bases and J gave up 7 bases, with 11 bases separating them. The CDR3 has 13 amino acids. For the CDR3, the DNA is TGTGCCACCAGCAACTGGGAGGCGAACATTCAGTACTTC. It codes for CATSNWEANIQYF.

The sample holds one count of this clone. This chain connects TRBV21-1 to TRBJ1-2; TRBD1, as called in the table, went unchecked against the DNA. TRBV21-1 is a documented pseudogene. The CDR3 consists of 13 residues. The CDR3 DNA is TGTGCCAGCAGCATGGACAGATACTATGGCTACACCTTC. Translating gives CASSMDRYYGYTF.

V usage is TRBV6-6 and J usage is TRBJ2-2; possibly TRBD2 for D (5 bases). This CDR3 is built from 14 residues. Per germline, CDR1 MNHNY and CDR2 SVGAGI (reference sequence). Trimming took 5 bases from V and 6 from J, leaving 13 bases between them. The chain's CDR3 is CASSNWGEAGELFF. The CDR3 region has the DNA TGTGCCAGCAGTAACTGGGGAGAGGCCGGGGAGCTGTTTTTT.

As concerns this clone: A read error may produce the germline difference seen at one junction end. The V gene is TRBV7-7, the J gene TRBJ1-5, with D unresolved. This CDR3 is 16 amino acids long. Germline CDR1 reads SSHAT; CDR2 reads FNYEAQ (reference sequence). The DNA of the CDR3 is TGTGCTAGCAGCTTAGATGGTCGGGGTTCGGGGCAGCCCCAGCATTTT. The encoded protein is CASSLDGRGSGQPQHF.

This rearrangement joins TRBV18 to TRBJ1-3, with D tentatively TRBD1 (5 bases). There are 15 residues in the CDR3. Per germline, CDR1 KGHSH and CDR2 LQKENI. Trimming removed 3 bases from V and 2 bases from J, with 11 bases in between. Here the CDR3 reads CASSPALQAGNTIYF. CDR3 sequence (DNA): TGTGCCAGCTCACCCGCTTTACAGGCTGGAAACACCATATATTTT.

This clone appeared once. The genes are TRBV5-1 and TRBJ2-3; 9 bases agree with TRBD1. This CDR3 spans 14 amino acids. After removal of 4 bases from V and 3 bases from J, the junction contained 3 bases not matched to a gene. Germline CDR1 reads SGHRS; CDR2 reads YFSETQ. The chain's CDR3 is CASSGGQGTDTQYF. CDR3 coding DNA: TGCGCCAGCAGCGGGGGACAGGGTACAGATACGCAGTATTTT.

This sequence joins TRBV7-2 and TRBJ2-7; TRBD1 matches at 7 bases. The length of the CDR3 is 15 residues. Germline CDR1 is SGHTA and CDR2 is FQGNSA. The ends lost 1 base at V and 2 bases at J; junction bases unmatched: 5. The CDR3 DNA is TGTGCCAGCAGCTTAGGGACAGGTGTCCCCTACGAGCAGTACTTC. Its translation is CASSLGTGVPYEQYF. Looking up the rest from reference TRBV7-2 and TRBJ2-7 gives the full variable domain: GAGVSQSPSNKVTEKGKDVELRCDPISGHTALYWYRQSLGQGLEFLIYFQGNSAPDKSGLPSDRFSAERTGGSVSTLTIQRTQQEDSAVYLCASSLGTGVPYEQYFGPGTRLTVT.

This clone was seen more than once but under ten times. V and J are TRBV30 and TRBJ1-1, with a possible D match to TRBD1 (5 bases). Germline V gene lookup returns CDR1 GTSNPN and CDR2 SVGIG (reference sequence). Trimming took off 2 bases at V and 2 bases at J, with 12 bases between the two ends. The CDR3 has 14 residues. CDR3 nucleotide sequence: TGTGCCTGGAGTCCGGGACTAGCCAACACTGAAGCTTTCTTT. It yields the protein CAWSPGLANTEAFF.

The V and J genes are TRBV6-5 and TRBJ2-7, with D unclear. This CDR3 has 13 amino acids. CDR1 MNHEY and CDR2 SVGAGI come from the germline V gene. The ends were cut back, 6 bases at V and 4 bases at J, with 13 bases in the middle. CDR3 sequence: CASSSEALYEQYF. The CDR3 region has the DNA TGTGCCAGCAGCTCCGAGGCTCTTTACGAGCAGTACTTC.

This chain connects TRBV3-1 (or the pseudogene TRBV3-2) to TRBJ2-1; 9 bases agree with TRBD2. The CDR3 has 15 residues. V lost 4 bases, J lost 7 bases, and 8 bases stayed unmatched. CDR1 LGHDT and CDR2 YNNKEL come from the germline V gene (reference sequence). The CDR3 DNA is TGTGCCAGCAGCCGTTTAGCGGGAGCTGGGAATGAGCAGTTCTTC. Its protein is CASSRLAGAGNEQFF.

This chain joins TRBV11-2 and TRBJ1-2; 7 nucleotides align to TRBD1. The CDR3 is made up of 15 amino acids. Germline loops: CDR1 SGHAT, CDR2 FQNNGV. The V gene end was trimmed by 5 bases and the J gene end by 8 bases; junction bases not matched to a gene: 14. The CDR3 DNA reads TGTGCCAGCAGCGACTATAGGGACAGAAGAGAAGGCTACACCTTC. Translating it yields CASSDYRDRREGYTF.

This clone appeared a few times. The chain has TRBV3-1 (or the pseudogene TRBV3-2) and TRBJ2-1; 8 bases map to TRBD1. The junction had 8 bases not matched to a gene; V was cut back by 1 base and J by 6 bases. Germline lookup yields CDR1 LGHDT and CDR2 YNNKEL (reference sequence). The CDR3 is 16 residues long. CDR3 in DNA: TGTGCCAGCAGCCAAGTTCCGGGACAGGTAGTCAATGAGCAGTTCTTC. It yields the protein CASSQVPGQVVNEQFF.

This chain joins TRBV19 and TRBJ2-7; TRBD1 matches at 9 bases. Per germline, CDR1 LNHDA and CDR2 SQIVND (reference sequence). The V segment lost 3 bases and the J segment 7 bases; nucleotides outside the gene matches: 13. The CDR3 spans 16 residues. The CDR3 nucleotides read TGTGCCAGTAGTATGGACACAGGGGGCGGTTGGGATGAGCAGTACTTC. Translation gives CASSMDTGGGWDEQYF.

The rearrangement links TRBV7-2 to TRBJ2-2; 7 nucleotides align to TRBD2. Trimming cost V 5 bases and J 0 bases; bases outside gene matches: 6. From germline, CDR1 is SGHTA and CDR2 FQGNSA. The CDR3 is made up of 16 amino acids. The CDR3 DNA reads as TGTGCCAGCAGCCCGACTAGCAGCTCGAACACCGGGGAGCTGTTTTTT. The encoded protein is CASSPTSSSNTGELFF.